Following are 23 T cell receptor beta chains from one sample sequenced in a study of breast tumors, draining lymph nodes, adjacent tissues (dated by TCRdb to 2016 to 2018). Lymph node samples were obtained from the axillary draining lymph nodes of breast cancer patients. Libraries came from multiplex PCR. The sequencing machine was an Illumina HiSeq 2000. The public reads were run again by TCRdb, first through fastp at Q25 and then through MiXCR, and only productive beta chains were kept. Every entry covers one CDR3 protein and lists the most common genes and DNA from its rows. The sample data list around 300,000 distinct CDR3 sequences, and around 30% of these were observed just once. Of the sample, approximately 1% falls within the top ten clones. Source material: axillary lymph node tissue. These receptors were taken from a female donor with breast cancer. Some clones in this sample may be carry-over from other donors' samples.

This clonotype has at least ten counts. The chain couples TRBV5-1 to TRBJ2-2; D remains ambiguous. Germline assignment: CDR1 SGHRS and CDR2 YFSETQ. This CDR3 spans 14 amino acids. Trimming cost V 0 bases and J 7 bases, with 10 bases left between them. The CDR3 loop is CASSLAGVFGELFF. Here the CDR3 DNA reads TGCGCCAGCAGCTTGGCCGGAGTATTCGGGGAGCTGTTTTTT.

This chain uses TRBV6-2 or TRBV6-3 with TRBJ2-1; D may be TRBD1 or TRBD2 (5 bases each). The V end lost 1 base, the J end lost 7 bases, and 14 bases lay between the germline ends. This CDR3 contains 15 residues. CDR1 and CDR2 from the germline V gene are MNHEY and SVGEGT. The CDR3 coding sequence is TGTGCCAGCAGTTACTACAGGACTCAGACTAATGAGCAGTTCTTC. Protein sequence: CASSYYRTQTNEQFF.

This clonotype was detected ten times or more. The CDR3 here is CSASHSGRYEQYF. CDR3 in DNA: TGCAGTGCTAGCCATAGCGGGAGGTACGAGCAGTACTTC. The V gene is TRBV20-1, the J gene TRBJ2-7; 10 bases agree with TRBD2. This CDR3 is built from 13 residues. Germline trimming cut 3 bases from V and 4 bases from J; bases unmatched to any gene: 3. The germline CDR1 and CDR2 sequences are DFQATT and SNEGSKA (reference sequence).

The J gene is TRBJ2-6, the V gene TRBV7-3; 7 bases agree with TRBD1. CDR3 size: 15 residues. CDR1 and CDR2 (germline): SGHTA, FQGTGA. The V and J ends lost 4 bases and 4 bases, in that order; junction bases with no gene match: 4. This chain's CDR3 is CASSSSGQGANVLTF. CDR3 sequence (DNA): TGTGCCAGCAGCTCATCGGGACAGGGGGCCAACGTCCTGACTTTC. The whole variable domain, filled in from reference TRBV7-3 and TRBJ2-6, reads GAGVSQTPSNKVTEKGKYVELRCDPISGHTALYWYRQSLGQGPEFLIYFQGTGAADDSGLPNDRFFAVRPEGSVSTLKIQRTERGDSAVYLCASSSSGQGANVLTFGAGSRLTVL.

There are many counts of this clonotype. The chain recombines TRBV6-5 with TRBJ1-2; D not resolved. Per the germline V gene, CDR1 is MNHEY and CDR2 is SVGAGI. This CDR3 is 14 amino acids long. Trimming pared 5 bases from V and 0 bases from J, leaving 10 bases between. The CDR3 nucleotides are TGTGCCAGCAGTCTCCGGGAGACTAACTATGGCTACACCTTC. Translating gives CASSLRETNYGYTF.

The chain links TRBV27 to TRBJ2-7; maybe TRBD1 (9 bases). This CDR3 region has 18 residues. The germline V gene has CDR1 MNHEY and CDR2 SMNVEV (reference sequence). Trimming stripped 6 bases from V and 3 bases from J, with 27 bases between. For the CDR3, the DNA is TGTGCCAGCAGACGAACAGGGGGCTGGGGTAGCGGGGACTACGAGCAGTACTTC. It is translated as CASRRTGGWGSGDYEQYF.

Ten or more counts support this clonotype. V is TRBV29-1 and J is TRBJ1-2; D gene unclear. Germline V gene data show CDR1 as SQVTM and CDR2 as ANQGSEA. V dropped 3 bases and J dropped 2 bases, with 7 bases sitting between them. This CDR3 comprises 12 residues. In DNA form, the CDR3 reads TGCAGCGTTGAGTCCGGGAACTATGGCTACACCTTC. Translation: CSVESGNYGYTF. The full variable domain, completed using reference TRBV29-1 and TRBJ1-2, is SAVISQKPSRDICQRGTSLTIQCQVDSQVTMMFWYRQQPGQSLTLIATANQGSEATYESGFVIDKFPISRPNLTFSTLTVSNMSPEDSSIYLCSVESGNYGYTFGSGTRLTVV.

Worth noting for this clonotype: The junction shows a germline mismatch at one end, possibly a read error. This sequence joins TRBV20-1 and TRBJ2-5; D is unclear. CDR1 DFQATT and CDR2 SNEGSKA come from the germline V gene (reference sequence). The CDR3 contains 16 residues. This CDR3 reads CSANTASRRAQVTQYF. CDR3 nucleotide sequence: TGCAGTGCTAACACTGCCTCTAGGCGCGCCCAAGTGACCCAGTACTTC.

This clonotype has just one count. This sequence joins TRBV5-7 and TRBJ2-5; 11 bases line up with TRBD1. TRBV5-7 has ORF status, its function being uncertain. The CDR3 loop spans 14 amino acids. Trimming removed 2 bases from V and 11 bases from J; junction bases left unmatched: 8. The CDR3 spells CASSFRRDRGIQYF. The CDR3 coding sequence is TGTGCCAGCAGCTTCCGCCGGGACAGGGGGATACAGTACTTC.

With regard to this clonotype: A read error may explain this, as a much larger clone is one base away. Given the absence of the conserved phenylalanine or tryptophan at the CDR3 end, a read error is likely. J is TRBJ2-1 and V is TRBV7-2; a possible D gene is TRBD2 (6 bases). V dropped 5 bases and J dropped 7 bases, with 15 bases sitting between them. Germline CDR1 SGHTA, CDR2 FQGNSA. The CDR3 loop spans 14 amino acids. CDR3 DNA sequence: TGTGCCAGCAGCCCGCGGGACGTACGGAATGAGCAGTTCCTC. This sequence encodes CASSPRDVRNEQFL.

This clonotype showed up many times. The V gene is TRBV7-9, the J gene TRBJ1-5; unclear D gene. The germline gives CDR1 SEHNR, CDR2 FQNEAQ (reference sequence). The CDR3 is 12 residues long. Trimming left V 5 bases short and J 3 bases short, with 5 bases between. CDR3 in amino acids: CASSTANQPQHF. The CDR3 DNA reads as TGTGCCAGCAGCACCGCCAATCAGCCCCAGCATTTT.

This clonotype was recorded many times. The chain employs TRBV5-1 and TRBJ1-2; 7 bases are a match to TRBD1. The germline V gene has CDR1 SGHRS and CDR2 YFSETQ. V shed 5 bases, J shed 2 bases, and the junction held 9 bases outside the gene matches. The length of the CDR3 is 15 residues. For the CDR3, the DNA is TGCGCCAGCAGAGTAACGTGGGACAGAAACTATGGCTACACCTTC. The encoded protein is CASRVTWDRNYGYTF.

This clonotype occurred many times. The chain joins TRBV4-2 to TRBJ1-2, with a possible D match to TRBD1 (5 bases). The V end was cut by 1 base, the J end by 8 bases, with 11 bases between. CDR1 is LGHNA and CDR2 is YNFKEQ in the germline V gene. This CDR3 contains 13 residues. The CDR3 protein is CASSQGGWKGYTF. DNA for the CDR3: TGTGCCAGCAGCCAAGGGGGGTGGAAGGGCTACACCTTC.

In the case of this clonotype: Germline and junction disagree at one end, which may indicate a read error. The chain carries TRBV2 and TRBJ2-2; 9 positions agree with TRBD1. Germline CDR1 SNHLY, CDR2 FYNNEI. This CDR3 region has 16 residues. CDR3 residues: CASSERGQGRTGELYF. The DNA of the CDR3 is TGTGCCAGCAGTGAAAGGGGACAGGGTCGCACTGGGGAGCTGTATTTT.

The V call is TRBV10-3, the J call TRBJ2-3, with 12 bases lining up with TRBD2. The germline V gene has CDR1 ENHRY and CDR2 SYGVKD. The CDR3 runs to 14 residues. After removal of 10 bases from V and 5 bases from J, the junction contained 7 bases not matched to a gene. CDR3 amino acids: CATRLAGDGDTQYF. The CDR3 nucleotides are TGTGCCACCAGACTAGCGGGAGATGGAGATACGCAGTATTTT.

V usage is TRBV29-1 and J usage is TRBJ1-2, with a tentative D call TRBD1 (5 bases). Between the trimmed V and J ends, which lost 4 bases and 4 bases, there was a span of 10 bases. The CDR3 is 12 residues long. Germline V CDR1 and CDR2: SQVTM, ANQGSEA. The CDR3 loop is CSVAGQSYGYTF. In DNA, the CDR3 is TGCAGCGTTGCGGGGCAGAGCTATGGCTACACCTTC.

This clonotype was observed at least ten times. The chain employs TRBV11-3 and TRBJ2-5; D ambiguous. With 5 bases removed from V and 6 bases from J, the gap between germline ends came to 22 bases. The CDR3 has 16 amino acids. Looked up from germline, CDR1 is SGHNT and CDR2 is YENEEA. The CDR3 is CASSLHSRCCKKTQYF. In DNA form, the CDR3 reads TGTGCCAGCAGCCTCCACAGCAGGTGCTGCAAGAAGACCCAGTACTTC.

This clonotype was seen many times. This CDR3 reads CASSSWDGYGYTF. As DNA, the CDR3 is TGTGCCAGCAGTTCCTGGGACGGCTATGGCTACACCTTC. The V and J genes are TRBV12-3 or TRBV12-4 and TRBJ1-2; possible D gene TRBD1, 5 bases. There are 13 residues in the CDR3. V shed 4 bases and J shed 4 bases, with 10 bases lying between them.

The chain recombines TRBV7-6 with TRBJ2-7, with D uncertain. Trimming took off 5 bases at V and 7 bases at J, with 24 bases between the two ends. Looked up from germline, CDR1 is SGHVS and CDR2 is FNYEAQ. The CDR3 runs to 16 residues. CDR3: CASSPELAPPVSEQYF. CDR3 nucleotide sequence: TGTGCCAGCAGCCCGGAACTGGCGCCGCCGGTTTCGGAGCAGTACTTC.

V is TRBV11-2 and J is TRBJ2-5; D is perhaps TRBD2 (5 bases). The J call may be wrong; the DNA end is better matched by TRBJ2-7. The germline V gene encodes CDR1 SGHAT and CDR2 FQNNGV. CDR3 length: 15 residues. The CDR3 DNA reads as TGTGCCAGCAGCTTATTCCTAGTGGGAGTGTACGAGCAGTACTTC. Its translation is CASSLFLVGVYEQYF.

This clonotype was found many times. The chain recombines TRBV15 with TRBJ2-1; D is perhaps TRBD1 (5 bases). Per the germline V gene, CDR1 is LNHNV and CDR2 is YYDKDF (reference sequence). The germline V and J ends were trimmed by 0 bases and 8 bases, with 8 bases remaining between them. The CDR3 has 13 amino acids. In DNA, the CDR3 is TGTGCCACCAGCAGAGATCAGGGCTATGAGCAGTTCTTC. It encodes CATSRDQGYEQFF.

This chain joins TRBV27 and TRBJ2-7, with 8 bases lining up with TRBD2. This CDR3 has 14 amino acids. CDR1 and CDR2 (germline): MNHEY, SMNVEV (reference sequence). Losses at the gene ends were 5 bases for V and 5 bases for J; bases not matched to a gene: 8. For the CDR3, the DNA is TGTGCCAGCAGTACACTGGCGGGAGGCAACGAGCAGTACTTC. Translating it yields CASSTLAGGNEQYF.

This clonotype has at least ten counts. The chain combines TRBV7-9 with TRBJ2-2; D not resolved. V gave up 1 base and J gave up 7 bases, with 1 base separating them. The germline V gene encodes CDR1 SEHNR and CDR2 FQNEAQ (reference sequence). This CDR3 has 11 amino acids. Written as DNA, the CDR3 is TGTGCCAGCAGCTTAGTCGGGGAGCTGTTTTTT. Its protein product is CASSLVGELFF.